The entry that follows covers one T cell receptor (beta chain) sequence. What it recognizes is unknown. The entry originates in a study of shared clonotypes between healthy human individuals. Study results and caveats: Collection of samples was limited to blood; tissue repertoires likely differ. The study generally estimated greater richness for naive than memory subsets.

The CDR3 extends over 20 amino acids. Libraries were prepared by immunoSEQ multiplex PCR; TCRdb keeps only in-frame clonotypes and omits some of them. The sample contains about 2.3 million clones, over 85% of which appear only once. The gene calls are TRBV21-1 and TRBJ2-2. TRBV21-1 is termed a pseudogene. The TCR originated in a young man in good health. Some clones in this sample may be carry-over from other donors' samples. Sequencing was performed on naive CD4+ T cells from PBMCs. Noted subset: CD45RA+ positively selected. The CDR3 region has the DNA TGTGCCAGCAGCAAAGGCAGCAATACCTCTGGCCGAAGGCATATGAGGGAGCTGTTTTTT. Amino acids: CASSKGSNTSGRRHMRELFF.